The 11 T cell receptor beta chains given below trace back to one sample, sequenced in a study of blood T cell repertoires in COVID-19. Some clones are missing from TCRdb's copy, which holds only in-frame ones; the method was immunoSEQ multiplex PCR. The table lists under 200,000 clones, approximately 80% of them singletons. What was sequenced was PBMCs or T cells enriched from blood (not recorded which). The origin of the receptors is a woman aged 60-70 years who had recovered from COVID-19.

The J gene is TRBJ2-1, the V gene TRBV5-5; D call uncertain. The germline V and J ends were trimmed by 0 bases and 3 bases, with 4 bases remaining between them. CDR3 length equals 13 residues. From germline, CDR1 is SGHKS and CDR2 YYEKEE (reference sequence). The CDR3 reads CASSLAVYNEQFF. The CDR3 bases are TGTGCCAGCAGCTTGGCGGTCTACAATGAGCAGTTCTTC.

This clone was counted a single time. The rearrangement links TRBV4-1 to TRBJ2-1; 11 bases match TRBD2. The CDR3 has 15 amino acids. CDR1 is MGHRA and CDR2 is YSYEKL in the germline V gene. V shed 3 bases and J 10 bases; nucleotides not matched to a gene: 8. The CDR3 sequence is CASSHGTSGGSEQFF. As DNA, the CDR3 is TGCGCCAGCAGCCACGGCACTAGCGGGGGATCGGAGCAGTTCTTC.

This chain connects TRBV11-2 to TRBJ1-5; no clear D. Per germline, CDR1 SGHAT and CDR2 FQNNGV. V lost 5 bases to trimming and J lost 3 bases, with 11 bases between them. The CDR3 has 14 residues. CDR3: CASSLPGNNQPQHF. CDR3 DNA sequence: TGTGCCAGCAGCCTCCCAGGAAACAATCAGCCCCAGCATTTT.

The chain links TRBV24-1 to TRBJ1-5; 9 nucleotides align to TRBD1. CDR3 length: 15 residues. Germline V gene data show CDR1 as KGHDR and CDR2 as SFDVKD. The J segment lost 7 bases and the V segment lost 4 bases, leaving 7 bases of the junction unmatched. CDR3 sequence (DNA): TGTGCCACCAGTGACGAAACAGGGGGCCGCCAGCCCCAGCATTTT. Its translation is CATSDETGGRQPQHF.

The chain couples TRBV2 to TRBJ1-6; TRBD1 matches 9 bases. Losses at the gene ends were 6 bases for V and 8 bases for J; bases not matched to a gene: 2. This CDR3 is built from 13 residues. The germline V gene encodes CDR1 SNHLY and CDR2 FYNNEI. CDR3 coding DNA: TGTGCCAGCAGCCGGGACAGGGATTCACCCCTCCACTTT. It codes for CASSRDRDSPLHF.

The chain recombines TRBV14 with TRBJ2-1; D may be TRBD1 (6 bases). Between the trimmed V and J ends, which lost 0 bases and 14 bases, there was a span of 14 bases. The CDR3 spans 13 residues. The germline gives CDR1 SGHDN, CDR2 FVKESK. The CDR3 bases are TGTGCCAGCAGCCAAGATTATACAGGGATAAAGTTCTTC. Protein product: CASSQDYTGIKFF.

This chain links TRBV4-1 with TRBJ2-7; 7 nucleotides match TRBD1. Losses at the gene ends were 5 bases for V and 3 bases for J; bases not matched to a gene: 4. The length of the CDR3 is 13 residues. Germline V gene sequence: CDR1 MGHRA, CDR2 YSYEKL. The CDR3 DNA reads TGCGCCAGCAGCAGCCGACAGGGCTACGAGCAGTACTTC. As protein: CASSSRQGYEQYF.

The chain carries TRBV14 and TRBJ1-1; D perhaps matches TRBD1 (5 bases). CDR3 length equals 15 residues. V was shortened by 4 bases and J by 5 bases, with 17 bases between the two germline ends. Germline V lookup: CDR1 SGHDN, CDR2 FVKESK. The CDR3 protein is CASSRASGVGTEAFF. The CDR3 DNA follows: TGTGCCAGCAGCCGGGCATCGGGGGTAGGGACTGAAGCTTTCTTT.

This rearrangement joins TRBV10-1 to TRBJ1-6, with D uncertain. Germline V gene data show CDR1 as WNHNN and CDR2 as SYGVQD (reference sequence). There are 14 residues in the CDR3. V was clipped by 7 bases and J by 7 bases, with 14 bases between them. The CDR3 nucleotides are TGCGCCAGCACCAAGTTACAGAAAAATTCACCCCTCCACTTT. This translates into CASTKLQKNSPLHF.

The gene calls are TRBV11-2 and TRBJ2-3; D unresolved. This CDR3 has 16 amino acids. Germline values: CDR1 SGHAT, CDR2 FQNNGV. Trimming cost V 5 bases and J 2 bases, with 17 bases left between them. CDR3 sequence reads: CASSQSPAGFTDTQYF. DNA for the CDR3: TGTGCCAGCAGCCAAAGCCCAGCAGGCTTCACAGATACGCAGTATTTT.

Here the CDR3 DNA reads TGTGCCAGCACCCAACGGGGGTCTCTGGCTGGCTACACCTTC. Translated, it gives CASTQRGSLAGYTF. The gene calls are TRBV6-5 and TRBJ1-2; TRBD1 is a possible D gene (5 bases). V lost 7 bases and J 7 bases, leaving 19 bases between the germline ends. This CDR3 region has 14 residues. Germline CDR1 MNHEY, CDR2 SVGAGI.